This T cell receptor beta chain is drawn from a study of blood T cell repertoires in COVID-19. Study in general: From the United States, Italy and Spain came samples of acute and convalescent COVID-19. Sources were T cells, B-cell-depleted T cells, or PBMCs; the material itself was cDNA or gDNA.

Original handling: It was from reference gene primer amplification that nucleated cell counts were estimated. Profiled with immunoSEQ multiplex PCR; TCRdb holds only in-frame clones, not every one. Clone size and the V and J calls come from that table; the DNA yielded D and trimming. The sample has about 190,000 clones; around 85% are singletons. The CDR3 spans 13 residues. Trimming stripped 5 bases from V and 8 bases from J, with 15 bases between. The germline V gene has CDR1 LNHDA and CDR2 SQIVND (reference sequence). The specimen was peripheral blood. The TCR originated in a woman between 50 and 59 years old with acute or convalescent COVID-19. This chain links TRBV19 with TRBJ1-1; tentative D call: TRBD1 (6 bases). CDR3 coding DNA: TGTGCCAGTAGTCCGAGACAGGTCCGCGAAGCTTTCTTT. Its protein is CASSPRQVREAFF. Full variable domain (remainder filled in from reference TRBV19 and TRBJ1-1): DGGITQSPKYLFRKEGQNVTLSCEQNLNHDAMYWYRQDPGQGLRLIYYSQIVNDFQKGDIAEGYSVSREKKESFPLTVTSAQKNPTAFYLCASSPRQVREAFFGQGTRLTVV.